The source of this T cell receptor beta chain is a study of blood T cells in healthy people across ages. Study-wide results and caveats: With unsorted PBMCs, a conclusive comparison of naive versus antigen-experienced cells was not possible.

The junction had 10 bases not matched to a gene; V was cut back by 0 bases and J by 7 bases. Germline V gene lookup returns CDR1 MNHEY and CDR2 SVGAGI. This CDR3 contains 19 residues. A sample-barcoded 5' primer and a J-beta primer mix were used in a second PCR of about 7 to 12 cycles. One entry per CDR3 protein results from TCRdb running MiXCR on the 5' RACE reads. The sample includes more than 800,000 distinct CDR3 sequences, 45% seen only once; the top ten take 18%. As for this clonotype: What it recognizes is unknown.

This sequence was found in a woman aged 55 to 70 in good health. The chain employs TRBV6-5 and TRBJ2-3, with 16 bases lining up with TRBD2. Material: blood. CDR3 protein: CASSYSGTSGRALVNTQYF. CDR3 DNA: TGTGCCAGCAGTTACTCCGGGACTAGCGGGAGGGCCCTCGTAAATACGCAGTATTTT.